This entry describes one TCR beta chain. Enrolment of Seattle patients took place during active infection, and they were followed longitudinally. The entry originates in a study of blood T cell repertoires in COVID-19. How the authors handled the data: Reference gene primer amplification gave estimated nucleated cell counts. Only in-frame clones appear in the TCRdb table, and some are missing; sequencing was by immunoSEQ multiplex PCR. Clone size and the V and J calls come from that table; the DNA yielded D and trimming. The sample includes some 240,000 clones, 80% to 90% of them seen just once. Trimming removed 8 bases at V and 1 base at J, with 5 bases between. Germline lookup yields CDR1 SGHAT and CDR2 FQNNGV. The CDR3 extends over 12 amino acids.

The TCR was taken from a woman between 70 and 85 years old with COVID-19, enrolled during active disease. Material: peripheral blood. The J gene is TRBJ2-2, the V gene TRBV11-2; D gene unclear. As DNA, the CDR3 is TGTGCCAGCCGCGGGAACACCGGGGAGCTGTTTTTT. This gives the protein CASRGNTGELFF.